These 26 T cell receptor delta chains came from one sample sequenced in a study of γδ T cells in repeated Plasmodium falciparum infection (dated by TCRdb to the early 2020s). The protocol used for the library was multiplex PCR. For sequencing, an Illumina MiSeq was employed. Via CATT, TCRdb reprocessed the public reads, and rows with identical DNA were then joined. The sample yields tens of thousands of delta-chain clones; approximately 0.92% were counted once. The leading ten clones occupy approximately 9.6% of the sample. For bulk TCR repertoire analysis, Vgamma9/Vdelta2+ and Vdelta2-negative gammadelta T cell populations were flow-sorted out of peripheral blood mononuclear cells. Sequenced: gamma-delta T cells from blood. The receptors originated from a pool of human donors (malaria-infected and uninfected, not separated).

This clone was seen a few times. The translation of this DNA and the TCRdb protein of a much larger clone differ at residue 5, probably owing to a read error; the protein shown here is translated from the DNA. The chain carries TRDV2 and TRDJ1; 11 bases are a match to TRDD3. TCRdb leaves out the J gene; it was filled in here by matching the DNA to germline. CDR3 length equals 20 residues. Germline V CDR1 and CDR2: GEAIGNYY, EKD. V lost 3 bases, J lost 4 bases, and 21 bases stayed unmatched. The CDR3 nucleotides read TGTGCCTGTGACTCCCTTCGACCCGTTACTGGGGGATATACCGACGATAAACTCATCTTT. Protein: CACDSLRPVTGGYTDDKLIF.

As regards this clone: The TCRdb record carries a much larger clone's protein, which differs from this DNA's translation at residue 7; a read error is the likely cause, and the protein listed here is the DNA translation. This sequence joins TRDV1 and TRDJ1; D uncertain. The J gene, left out of TCRdb, was set here by checking the DNA against germline. The CDR3 is 19 amino acids. Trimming left V 0 bases short and J 2 bases short, with 22 bases between. Germline CDR1 reads TSWWSYY; CDR2 reads QGS. The CDR3 nucleotides read TGTGCTCTTGGGGAACTAGTGTCGTCCCGGTCCTTTATTACCGATAAACTCATCTTT. Translation gives CALGELVSSRSFITDKLIF.

This clone was picked up a small number of times. This probably arose from a read error, given a far larger clone one base away. The same CDR3 arises from other DNA sequences in this sample as well. With the J gene uncalled, the V gene is TRDV2; the D call of TRDD3 is as the table states it, not checked on the DNA. The CDR3 is 22 residues long. Germline CDR1 and CDR2: GEAIGNYY and EKD. The CDR3 sequence: CACARKNPTLGDGTLYTDKLIF. DNA of the CDR3: TGTGCCTGTGCCAGAAAGAACCCTACGCTGGGGGATGGAACCCTGTACACCGATAAGCTCATCTTT.

This clone has only a few counts. A much larger clonotype is one base distant, so this may be a read error. Other DNA sequences from this sample encode an identical CDR3 as well. This rearrangement joins TRDV1 to TRDJ1; 10 bases are shared with TRDD3. Trimming at V came to 2 bases and at J to 3 bases, leaving 30 bases not matched to a gene. CDR1 and CDR2 from the germline V gene are TSWWSYY and QGS. The CDR3 covers 24 residues. CDR3 nucleotides: TGTGCTCTTGGGGAATCCAACTTCCTACCCATGTTCACCGGGGGATACGCGAGGCCCGATAAACTCATCTTT. It is translated as CALGESNFLPMFTGGYARPDKLIF.

As concerns this clone: This may arise from a read error, as a much more abundant clone is one base away. This chain links TRDV1 with TRDJ1, with a tentative D call TRDD3 (6 bases). Because TCRdb records no J gene, it was assigned here through a match of the DNA to germline. Trimming removed 2 bases from V and 2 bases from J, with 27 bases in between. Germline lookup yields CDR1 TSWWSYY and CDR2 QGS. This CDR3 region has 20 residues. For the CDR3, the DNA is TGTGCTCTTGGGGAAGGTATGTGTTGGGGGGTCGCGACCCAAACCGATAAACTCATCTTT. This gives the protein CALGEGMCWGVATQTDKLIF.

This clone turned up a few times. A far larger clone is just one base off, so this is likely a read error. Other DNA sequences in the sample encode the same CDR3. The chain uses TRDV2 and TRDJ1; D gene uncertain. Since TCRdb gives no J gene, matching the DNA to germline was used here to assign it. This CDR3 has 17 amino acids. V dropped 0 bases and J dropped 3 bases, with 19 bases sitting between them. Per the germline V gene, CDR1 is GEAIGNYY and CDR2 is EKD. The CDR3 coding sequence is TGTGCCTGTGACACCGGTCGTCCCGAGGCAATCTCCGATAAACTCATCTTT. As protein: CACDTGRPEAISDKLIF.

In regard to this clone: TCRdb's listed protein matches a much larger clone and diverges from this DNA's translation at residue 3, likely through a read error; the protein shown comes from the DNA. The J gene is TRDJ2, the V gene TRDV1; TRDD3 is a possible D gene (6 bases). From germline, CDR1 is TSWWSYY and CDR2 QGS. There are 16 residues in the CDR3. CDR3 sequence reads: CAFGGPFWALTAQLFF. The CDR3 DNA follows: TGTGCTTTTGGGGGCCCTTTTTGGGCTTTGACAGCACAACTCTTCTTT.

This clone was recorded a few times. This DNA's translation and the protein TCRdb lists, from a much larger clone, do not match at residue 15, likely due to a read error; the protein shown is translated from the DNA. No J gene was named, though the V gene is TRDV2; the table assigns TRDD3, which was not confirmed against the DNA. Germline V gene lookup returns CDR1 GEAIGNYY and CDR2 EKD. This CDR3 has 17 amino acids. Here the CDR3 reads CACDTLGVTRDTDKPIF. The CDR3 region has the DNA TGTGCCTGTGACACTCTGGGGGTCACGCGGGACACCGATAAACCCATCTTT.

Turning to this clone: This DNA translates differently at residue 12 from the TCRdb protein, which is that of a much larger clone; a read error is likely, and the protein shown is the DNA's own translation. The chain couples TRDV1 to TRDJ1; TRDD3 aligns across 11 bases. The CDR3 spans 16 residues. CDR1 is TSWWSYY, CDR2 QGS, per germline. Trimming cost V 7 bases and J 6 bases; bases outside gene matches: 13. Here the CDR3 reads CALERLLGDTGYKLIF. The CDR3 DNA reads TGTGCTCTTGAGAGGCTGCTGGGGGATACTGGCTATAAACTCATCTTT.

This clone was detected many times. A far larger clone is just one base off, so this is likely a read error. The sample has other DNA sequences that encode this CDR3 too. There is no J gene call, but TRDV2 is given as the V gene; the D call of TRDD3 is as the table states it, not checked on the DNA. CDR1 and CDR2 (germline): GEAIGNYY, EKD. The CDR3 covers 18 residues. The CDR3 DNA reads as TGTGCAGACAAGGCTTCCTACGTACCTGGGGACGTTACCGATAAACTCATCTTC. This encodes CADKASYVPGDVTDKLIF.

Comment on this clone: It is likely a read error: a sequence one base away is far more abundant. Other DNA sequences in the same sample also yield this CDR3. The J gene is TRDJ1, the V gene TRDV2; TRDD3 agrees at 9 bases. Germline matching of the DNA provided the J gene here, since TCRdb leaves it blank. Per the germline V gene, CDR1 is GEAIGNYY and CDR2 is EKD. This CDR3 has 15 residues. J lost 2 bases, V lost 3 bases, and 6 bases had no gene match. Here the CDR3 reads CACDAGDTSTDKLIF. CDR3 nucleotides: TGTGCCTGTGACGCGGGGGATACTTCTACCGATAAACTCATCTTT.

Worth noting for this clone: This DNA translates differently at residue 7 from the TCRdb protein, which is that of a much larger clone; a read error is likely, and the protein shown is the DNA's own translation. V usage is TRDV2 and J usage is TRDJ1; D is undetermined. TCRdb gives no J gene; it was assigned here by matching the DNA to germline. V was clipped by 3 bases and J by 0 bases, with 13 bases between them. Looked up from germline, CDR1 is GEAIGNYY and CDR2 is EKD. This CDR3 has 15 amino acids. The CDR3 sequence is CACDVLRVYTDKLIF. CDR3 coding DNA: TGTGCCTGTGACGTACTGAGGGTTTACACCGATAAACTCATCTTT.

A remark on this clone: A far bigger clonotype differs at one base, so this is likely a read error. Different DNA sequences within this sample yield the same CDR3. The CDR3 reads CACDTVSRLGGGTDKLIF. CDR3 nucleotide sequence: TGTGCCTGTGACACCGTTTCGCGACTGGGGGGGGGCACCGATAAACTCATCTTT. V gene TRDV2 combines with J gene TRDJ1; 8 positions match TRDD3. The J gene is absent in TCRdb and was assigned here via DNA matching to germline. Germline loops: CDR1 GEAIGNYY, CDR2 EKD. Trimming removed 0 bases from V and 1 base from J; junction bases left unmatched: 12. CDR3 size: 18 residues.

There are a few counts of this clone. TCRdb's protein, taken from a much larger clone, differs from this DNA's translation at residue 11, likely owing to a read error; the protein displayed comes from the DNA. This sequence joins TRDV3 and TRDJ1; D is uncertain. Trimming took off 2 bases at V and 3 bases at J, with 22 bases between the two ends. From germline, CDR1 is TVYSNPD and CDR2 GDNSRS (reference sequence). This CDR3 contains 16 residues. In DNA form, the CDR3 reads TGTGCCTTTCGTCTAGCAGGCTGGCAACTTTCCGATAAACTCATCTTT. This translates into CAFRLAGWQLSDKLIF.

A word on this clone: This likely stems from a read error, as it lies one base from a far larger clone. Other DNA sequences within the sample encode an identical CDR3. CDR3 in DNA: TGTGCCCTTGCCGTCGGGCTTCCTACTCCCCTACCCCTAGAACAACTCATCTTT. Translating gives CALAVGLPTPLPLEQLIF. The rearrangement joins TRDV1 to TRDJ1; 8 positions match TRDD2. No J segment appears in TCRdb, so it was assigned here by matching the sequence to germline. The CDR3 length is 18 residues. Germline CDR1 and CDR2: TSWWSYY and QGS.

On this clone itself: The protein TCRdb lists belongs to a much larger clone and differs from this DNA's translation at residue 12, which points to a read error; the protein shown is made from the DNA. V is TRDV1 and J is TRDJ1; D remains unclear. The V end was cut by 4 bases, the J end by 3 bases, with 21 bases between. The CDR3 is 17 amino acids. CDR1 and CDR2 from the germline V gene are TSWWSYY and QGS. The CDR3 DNA follows: TGTGCTCTTGGGGTCCCGCCCCGTCTACGGTACGCCGATAAACTCATCTTT. Protein: CALGVPPRLRYADKLIF.

This clone came up a few times. TCRdb assigns this DNA the protein of a much larger clone, which departs from its translation at residue 11; this likely reflects a read error, and the protein shown comes from translating the DNA. J is TRDJ1 and V is TRDV1, with D perhaps given as TRDD2 or TRDD3 (5 bases each). In the absence of a J gene in TCRdb, the DNA was matched to germline to assign it here. The germline V gene encodes CDR1 TSWWSYY and CDR2 QGS. The V end was cut by 2 bases, the J end by 2 bases, with 21 bases between. The CDR3 is 18 residues long. Written as DNA, the CDR3 is TGTGCTCTTGGGGAAAGATTATTCCTTCTACTGGTTACCGATAAACTCATCTTT. Residues: CALGERLFLLLVTDKLIF.

Remarks on this clone: A far bigger clonotype differs at one base, so this is likely a read error. The limits of the CDR3 on the DNA are not certain, so only TCRdb's listed CDR3 is given. Different DNA sequences within this sample yield the same CDR3. The genes are TRDV1 and TRDJ1; the table assigns TRDD3, which was not confirmed against the DNA. The CDR3 has 17 residues if both end residues are counted. Germline V gene lookup returns CDR1 TSWWSYY and CDR2 QGS. This chain's CDR3 is CALGELPTVLYTDKLIF.

Of note for this clone: For this DNA, TCRdb reports the protein of a much larger clone, which diverges at residue 8, most likely from a read error; the protein presented here is translated directly from the DNA. The DNA for the CDR3 is TGTGCCTGTGACACCGTTGCGGGTGCAGCCTGGGACACCCGACAGATGTTTTTC. Translation: CACDTVAGAAWDTRQMFF. The chain recombines TRDV2 with TRDJ3; D gene unclear. TCRdb is silent on the J gene; assignment here came from matching the DNA to germline. Trimming stripped 0 bases from V and 2 bases from J, with 13 bases between. Germline V gene sequence: CDR1 GEAIGNYY, CDR2 EKD. The CDR3 consists of 18 residues.

This clone was seen a handful of times. With only one base between it and a far larger clone, this is likely a read error. Other DNA sequences in the same sample also yield this CDR3. The CDR3 sequence: CALGDHSCYWGVRQLIF. Written as DNA, the CDR3 is TGTGCTCTTGGGGATCATTCTTGTTACTGGGGGGTCCGGCAACTCATCTTC. The chain links TRDV1 to TRDJ1, with TRDD3 matching 8 bases. The CDR3 extends over 17 amino acids. Germline-derived CDR1 and CDR2 are TSWWSYY and QGS.

This clone was detected ten times or more. This likely traces to a read error, being one base from a far larger clone. Within the sample, other DNA sequences also encode this same CDR3. The rearrangement links TRDV2 to TRDJ1; 8 positions agree with TRDD3. No J segment appears in TCRdb, so it was assigned here by matching the sequence to germline. This CDR3 has 12 amino acids. Germline V gene data show CDR1 as GEAIGNYY and CDR2 as EKD. Here the CDR3 reads CACDREGYGLIF. The CDR3 DNA is TGTGCCTGCGACAGAGAGGGATACGGACTCATCTTT.

As regards this clone: The TCRdb protein, from a much larger clone, departs from this DNA's translation at residue 11, likely by read error; the protein shown derives from the DNA. The chain has TRDV2 and TRDJ1; a possible D gene is TRDD3 (6 bases). The J gene, left out of TCRdb, was set here by checking the DNA against germline. V was shortened by 0 bases and J by 0 bases, with 19 bases between the two germline ends. Germline CDR1 and CDR2: GEAIGNYY and EKD. The CDR3 covers 18 residues. This CDR3 is CACDTVVGIMCYTDKLIF. The CDR3 DNA reads as TGTGCCTGTGACACCGTGGTGGGGATCATGTGTTACACCGATAAACTCATCTTT.

This clone showed up many times. This DNA translates differently at residue 6 from the TCRdb protein, which is that of a much larger clone; a read error is likely, and the protein shown is the DNA's own translation. V usage is TRDV3 and J usage is TRDJ1; 7 nucleotides align to TRDD3. The germline CDR1 and CDR2 sequences are TVYSNPD and GDNSRS (reference sequence). The V gene end was trimmed by 3 bases and the J gene end by 3 bases; junction bases not matched to a gene: 13. The CDR3 totals 15 residues. The CDR3 region has the DNA TGTGCCTTAACTGGGGCTCCGGACGGCGCCGATAAACTCATCTTT. It translates to CALTGAPDGADKLIF.

With regard to this clone: Given a far larger clone just one base away, this is likely a sequencing read error. Different DNA sequences within this sample yield the same CDR3. This chain uses TRDV1 with TRDJ1, with D unclear. V lost 1 base and J lost 10, with 10 bases in between. CDR1 is TSWWSYY, CDR2 QGS, per germline. The CDR3 is 12 residues long. Here the CDR3 DNA reads TGTGCTCTTGGGGAACCCCCGTTGACACTCATCTTT. Translated: CALGEPPLTLIF.

This clone occurred many times. The chain uses TRDV2 and TRDJ1; 12 positions match TRDD3. With V trimmed by 3 bases and J by 8 bases, 6 bases remained unmatched. CDR1 is GEAIGNYY, CDR2 EKD, per germline. This CDR3 is built from 14 residues. The CDR3 here is CACDAVLGDTKLIF. The CDR3, as DNA: TGTGCCTGTGACGCTGTACTGGGGGATACCAAACTCATCTTT.

Regarding this clone: TCRdb pairs this DNA with a much larger clone's protein that differs at residue 17, likely a read error; the protein shown was translated from the DNA. The J segment was not called; the V segment is TRDV2; the table's TRDD3 call for D was not verified on the DNA. The CDR3 is 19 amino acids. Germline V lookup: CDR1 GEAIGNYY, CDR2 EKD. The CDR3 DNA is TGTGCCTGTGACACCGTACTGGGGGAGACCTCCTGGGACACCCGACAGATATTTTTC. Amino acids: CACDTVLGETSWDTRQIFF.